The clone carrying this T cell receptor beta chain appeared once. The antigen remains undetermined. This specimen belongs to a study of cytomegalovirus exposure and HLA in healthy donors. Findings and caveats of the study: In a later analysis, TCR association rates varied by HLA locus: DRB1 most, HLA-C fewest. Using the classifier, cytomegalovirus status was reportedly diagnosed with high specificity and sensitivity. In vitro work confirmed that three CMV-associated chains recognize CMV antigens.

Primers: 60 Vbeta forward and 13 Jbeta reverse. The repertoire was sequenced with immunoSEQ multiplex PCR; TCRdb's copy has only in-frame clones and lacks some. The sample lists approximately 180,000 clones, about four fifths occurring once. Sequencing input: PBMCs. The TCR comes from a girl aged 10 to 17 in good health and CMV-seropositive.

The chain's CDR3 is CASSEDGEGGKISYEQYF. CDR3 coding DNA: TGTGCCAGCAGTGAAGACGGTGAGGGGGGGAAGATCTCCTACGAGCAGTACTTC. The V gene is TRBV2, the J gene TRBJ2-7; a weak D match, TRBD2 (7 bases). The V end was cut by 1 base, the J end by 0 bases, with 19 bases between. The CDR3 covers 18 residues. Germline CDR1 reads SNHLY; CDR2 reads FYNNEI.